This note documents a single T cell receptor beta chain sequence. This sample includes further DNA sequences coding for the same CDR3. These data originate in a study of blood T cell repertoires in COVID-19. Study details: PBMCs, B-cell-depleted T cells, or T cells were the source of the cDNA or gDNA that made up the material.

Germline V lookup: CDR1 GTSNPN, CDR2 SVGIG (reference sequence). This CDR3 is built from 13 residues. V was clipped by 0 bases and J by 2 bases, with 5 bases between them. Sequencing used immunoSEQ multiplex PCR; TCRdb keeps in-frame clones, though not all of them. The sample records 190,000 or so clones, around four fifths being singletons. The study drew participants aged about 18 to 95 years from some 25 US areas. The chain has TRBV30 and TRBJ1-5, with unresolved D. Sequenced input: PBMCs or T cells enriched from blood (not recorded which). The receptor comes from a man aged 40-55 years who had recovered from COVID-19. In nucleotides, the CDR3 is TGTGCCTGGAGTGTTCAGGGCAATCAGCCCCAGCATTTT. It encodes CAWSVQGNQPQHF.